The present TCR beta chain was sequenced within a study of T cells in Graves' hyperthyroidism and ophthalmopathy. This clonotype was seen repeatedly, ten times or more. The CDR3 regions of TCR beta were amplified from RNA transcripts. A first-round RT-PCR of the TCR CDR3 used the HTBI primer set. TCRdb reprocessed the multiplex PCR reads via MiXCR and lists one record per CDR3 protein. The table includes 640,000 or so distinct CDR3 sequences, 14% to 15% detected once. CDR1 is MNHEY and CDR2 is SVGAGI in the germline V gene. Between the trimmed V and J ends, which lost 2 bases and 3 bases, there was a span of 10 bases. This CDR3 has 14 residues.

V gene TRBV6-5 combines with J gene TRBJ1-2; TRBD1 might be the D (5 bases). The TCR originated in a woman in her thirties or forties with Graves' ophthalmopathy. The sequencing sample was made of blood. The CDR3 region is CASSYGAGDYGYTF. In DNA form, the CDR3 reads TGTGCCAGCAGTTACGGGGCAGGAGACTATGGCTACACCTTC.